Listed here is a single TCR beta chain. Its matching antigen is unknown. Study findings and constraints: Tumor Treg TCRs overlapped most with tumor naive CD4+ cells.

Full-length variable regions came from constant-region reverse primers plus semi-nested Nested Universal Primer A PCR. TCRdb re-analysed the 5' RACE reads in MiXCR, keeping a single row per CDR3 protein. The data show tens of thousands of distinct CDR3 sequences, approximately 17% seen once. Naive CD4+ T cells were purified with Tregs depleted by CD25. The V gene lost 0 bases and the J gene lost 5 bases, with 17 bases spanning the gap. The CDR3 runs 16 residues. Germline V gene data show CDR1 as SQVTM and CDR2 as ANQGSEA. Sequenced sample: naive CD4+ T cells sorted from blood. As to subset: naive CD4+ T cells, CD4+CD45RA+CD25-. The V and J genes are TRBV29-1 and TRBJ2-1; the D gene is possibly TRBD1 (6 bases). This receptor was obtained from a female donor with breast cancer. This CDR3 is CSVEDPPTAGDNEQFF. In nucleotides, the CDR3 is TGCAGCGTTGAAGATCCTCCCACGGCAGGGGACAATGAGCAGTTCTTC.